These T cell receptor beta chains were read from a single sample in a study of T cells after yellow fever vaccination. Via MiXCR, TCRdb re-called the 5' RACE reads, giving one row per CDR3 protein. The repertoire has roughly 56,000 distinct CDR3 sequences, around 6.2% of them found once; the top ten carry around a third. The starting material was PBMCs, either bulk or a sorted T-cell subset (CD4+, CD8+, memory, or dextramer-sorted; not recorded which), obtained on the day of the yellow fever booster vaccination. The receptors come from a young man who received the YFV17D yellow fever vaccine. The CDR3 runs from the conserved cysteine through the conserved F or W. A D gene is named only where the DNA matches it firmly. Only some rows state a clone size, as once, few, many or a class for expanded clones.

v_gene: TRBV9
abundance: few
j_gene: TRBJ2-1
d_gene: TRBD2
CDR3nt: TGTGCCAGCAGCGTAAGCCCTAAACTAGCGGGGGGCGGATACAATGAGCAGTTCTTC
CDR3aa: CASSVSPKLAGGGYNEQFF

v_gene: TRBV18
abundance: few
j_gene: TRBJ1-1
d_gene: -
CDR3nt: TGTGCCAGCTCACCAGATCAGGTTAGGACTGAAGCTTTCTTT
CDR3aa: CASSPDQVRTEAFF

v_gene: TRBV4-1
abundance: -
j_gene: TRBJ2-2
d_gene: TRBD2
CDR3nt: TGCGCCAGCAGCCGCGGGGGGGGGGCCACCGGGGAGCTGTTTTTT
CDR3aa: CASSRGGGATGELFF

v_gene: TRBV19
abundance: many
j_gene: TRBJ1-5
d_gene: -
CDR3nt: TGTGCCAGCACCACAGGGACTCTTCGGCCCCAGCATTTT
CDR3aa: CASTTGTLRPQHF

v_gene: TRBV20-1
abundance: few
j_gene: TRBJ1-3
d_gene: -
CDR3nt: TGCAGTGCTAGGATCTTCACTGGAAACACCATATATTTT
CDR3aa: CSARIFTGNTIYF

v_gene: TRBV12-3/TRBV12-4
abundance: -
j_gene: TRBJ1-5
d_gene: -
CDR3nt: TGTGCCAGCAGTTATGCCCTGGATCAGCCCCAGCATTTT
CDR3aa: CASSYALDQPQHF

v_gene: TRBV27
abundance: many
j_gene: TRBJ2-3
d_gene: TRBD2
CDR3nt: TGTGCCAGCGCCTCAGCGGGGGGGCAAGTTAAAGATACGCAGTATTTT
CDR3aa: CASASAGGQVKDTQYF

v_gene: TRBV4-2
abundance: -
j_gene: TRBJ1-5
d_gene: -
CDR3nt: TGTGCCAGCAGCCAAGCCACGAAGGGTCAGCCCCAGCATTTT
CDR3aa: CASSQATKGQPQHF

v_gene: TRBV19
abundance: -
j_gene: TRBJ1-1
d_gene: -
CDR3nt: TGTGCCAGTAGTATGACAGAGAACACTGAAGCTTTCTTT
CDR3aa: CASSMTENTEAFF

v_gene: TRBV29-1
abundance: many
j_gene: TRBJ2-5
d_gene: -
CDR3nt: TGCAGCGTTGAAGCGCAGGTAGAGACCCAGTACTTC
CDR3aa: CSVEAQVETQYF

v_gene: TRBV18
abundance: many
j_gene: TRBJ1-2
d_gene: -
CDR3nt: TGTGCCAGCTCACTTGTGGGGAGAAACTATGGCTACACCTTC
CDR3aa: CASSLVGRNYGYTF

v_gene: TRBV12-3/TRBV12-4
abundance: -
j_gene: TRBJ1-5
d_gene: TRBD1
CDR3nt: TGTGCCAGCAGCTTATCCGGGACAGGGGGCGGCCAGCCCCAGCATTTT
CDR3aa: CASSLSGTGGGQPQHF

v_gene: TRBV4-1
abundance: few
j_gene: TRBJ1-2
d_gene: TRBD1
CDR3nt: TGCGCCAGCAGCCGATGGGCCCCCGGGACAGGCCCCCAAAACTATGGCTACACCTTC
CDR3aa: CASSRWAPGTGPQNYGYTF

v_gene: TRBV4-3
abundance: -
j_gene: TRBJ1-5
d_gene: -
CDR3nt: TGCGCCAGCAGCCAAGGCGCGGGGTTGCAGCCCCAGCATTTT
CDR3aa: CASSQGAGLQPQHF

v_gene: TRBV5-5
abundance: many
j_gene: TRBJ2-1
d_gene: TRBD1
CDR3nt: TGTGCCAGCAGCACAGGGGGAGGTGAGCAGTTCTTC
CDR3aa: CASSTGGGEQFF

v_gene: TRBV11-2
abundance: many
j_gene: TRBJ1-1
d_gene: -
CDR3nt: TGTGCCAGCAGCTTAGGTTCATTGAGACATGAAGCTTTCTTT
CDR3aa: CASSLGSLRHEAFF

v_gene: TRBV6-6
abundance: many
j_gene: TRBJ2-5
d_gene: -
CDR3nt: TGTGCCAGCAGTTACTCGACGGTGAGGGGGGCAGAGACCCAGTACTTC
CDR3aa: CASSYSTVRGAETQYF

v_gene: TRBV29-1
abundance: few
j_gene: TRBJ1-1
d_gene: -
CDR3nt: TGCAGCGCCGACCCAAGCGGAGGAAACACTGAAGCTTTCTTT
CDR3aa: CSADPSGGNTEAFF

v_gene: TRBV6-2/TRBV6-3
abundance: many
j_gene: TRBJ2-1
d_gene: -
CDR3nt: TGTGCCAGCAGTTACAAGGGGCTGACCTACAATGAGCAGTTCTTC
CDR3aa: CASSYKGLTYNEQFF

v_gene: TRBV7-3
abundance: many
j_gene: TRBJ2-3
d_gene: TRBD1
CDR3nt: TGTGCCAGCAGCTTGACAGGGGGTTTGACAGATACGCAGTATTTT
CDR3aa: CASSLTGGLTDTQYF

v_gene: TRBV5-6
abundance: few
j_gene: TRBJ1-6
d_gene: -
CDR3nt: TGTGCCAGCAGCTTGGACGGATATAATTCACCCCTCCACTTT
CDR3aa: CASSLDGYNSPLHF

v_gene: TRBV7-9
abundance: many
j_gene: TRBJ1-1
d_gene: -
CDR3nt: TGTGCCAGCAGCTTACTGGGGGGGAGTGGTACTGAAGCTTTCTTT
CDR3aa: CASSLLGGSGTEAFF